This TCR beta chain stems from a study of T cells in localized non-small cell lung cancer. This CDR3 has 13 residues. CDR1 and CDR2 from the germline V gene are MNHEY and SMNVEV (reference sequence). V was trimmed by 11 bases and J by 1 base, leaving 13 bases between them. Findings and caveats of the study: The highest T cell clonality was in uninvolved adjacent lung, above tumor. Elevated circulating T cell density in blood was associated with longer overall survival. Within adjacent lung there appeared a median approximately 62 of the top 100 tumor clones.

Note on this clone: Its target is unknown.

Profiled with immunoSEQ multiplex PCR; TCRdb holds only in-frame clones, not every one. Of approximately 140,000 clones in the sample, 70% to 90% were seen once. The specimen comprised peripheral blood, sampled before any cancer treatment. The genes are TRBV27 and TRBJ2-3; TRBD2 might be the D (6 bases). This sequence originates from an older female donor with stage I lung adenocarcinoma. The CDR3 spells CAGRRAGTDTQYF. The CDR3 bases are TGTGCCGGAAGGAGGGCGGGCACAGATACGCAGTATTTT.